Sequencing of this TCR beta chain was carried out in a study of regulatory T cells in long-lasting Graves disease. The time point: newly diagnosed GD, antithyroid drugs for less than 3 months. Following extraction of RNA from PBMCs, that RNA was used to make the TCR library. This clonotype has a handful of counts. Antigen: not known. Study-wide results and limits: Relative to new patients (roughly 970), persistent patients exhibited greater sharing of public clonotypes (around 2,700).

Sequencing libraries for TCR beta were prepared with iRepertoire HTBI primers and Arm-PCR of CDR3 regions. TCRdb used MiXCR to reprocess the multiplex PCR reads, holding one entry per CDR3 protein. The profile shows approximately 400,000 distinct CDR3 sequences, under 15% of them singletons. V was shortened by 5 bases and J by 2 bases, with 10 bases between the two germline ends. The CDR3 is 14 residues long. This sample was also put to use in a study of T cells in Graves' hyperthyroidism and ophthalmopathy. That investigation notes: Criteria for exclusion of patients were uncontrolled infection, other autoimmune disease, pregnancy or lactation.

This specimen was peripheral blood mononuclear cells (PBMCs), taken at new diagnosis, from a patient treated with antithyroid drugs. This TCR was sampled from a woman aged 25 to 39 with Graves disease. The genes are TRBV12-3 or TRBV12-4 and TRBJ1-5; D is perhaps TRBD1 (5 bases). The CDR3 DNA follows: TGTGCCAGCAGTAGCGTGGGGGGCAATCAGCCCCAGCATTTT. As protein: CASSSVGGNQPQHF.